This T cell receptor beta chain is drawn from a study of T cell repertoires in aging, cancer and after chemotherapy. The overall study: Healthy donor repertoires were recorded over several months to years and showed clear clonal overlap. The study's findings and limits: Age-matched healthy donors had significantly more diverse, less clonal blood TCR repertoires than untreated cancer patients. Loss of evenness, beyond lost richness, contributed to age-related TCR diversity decline in cancer patients. Across the chemotherapy interval, each cancer cohort showed higher median generation probability, suggesting thymic rebound.

Of note for this clonotype: The antigen remains unidentified.

A mixed TRB-A/B primer pool amplified rearranged TRB by multiplex touch-down PCR. TCRdb processed the multiplex PCR reads anew with MiXCR; each CDR3 protein has one entry. The sample includes over 10,000 distinct CDR3 sequences, roughly a quarter of them seen just once. Amplification of TCR beta used genomic DNA extracted from peripheral blood. The origin of this receptor is a human donor in good health. Material for sequencing was blood.

CDR3 loop: CASSSMGLNNEKLFF. The DNA of the CDR3 is TGTGCCAGCAGCTCTATGGGACTGAATAATGAAAAACTGTTTTTT. The chain is built from TRBV7-6 and TRBJ1-4; D possibly corresponds to TRBD1 (5 bases). The V end lost 4 bases, the J end lost 4 bases, and 13 bases lay between the germline ends. Germline assignment: CDR1 SGHVS and CDR2 FNYEAQ. The CDR3 extends over 15 amino acids.